One sample yielded the 14 T cell receptor beta chains listed below, sequenced in a study of T cell changes during pregnancy in multiple sclerosis. Assay used: immunoSEQ multiplex PCR; TCRdb lists only in-frame clones, some missing. The repertoire holds approximately 51,000 clones, around 93% seen once, with around 2% in the top ten. Material: peripheral blood, obtained in the second trimester of pregnancy. The receptors were gathered from a female donor with multiple sclerosis, enrolled in a pregnancy study.

The rearrangement joins TRBV29-1 to TRBJ2-7, with D perhaps matching TRBD1 (5 bases). V shed 4 bases and J shed 3 bases, with 7 bases lying between them. The CDR3 totals 11 residues. In germline, CDR1 is SQVTM, CDR2 ANQGSEA. The CDR3, as DNA: TGCAGCGTTGGGGGCAGCTACGAGCAGTACTTC. Protein sequence: CSVGGSYEQYF.

The V call is TRBV4-3, the J call TRBJ2-6, with D hard to call. The CDR3 is 16 residues long. Germline V gene data show CDR1 as LGHNA and CDR2 as YSLEER. V shed 2 bases and J shed 2 bases, with 10 bases lying between them. In DNA form, the CDR3 reads TGCGCCAGCAGCCAATCAGGCAGCCCTGGGGCCAACGTCCTGACTTTC. Translation gives CASSQSGSPGANVLTF.

The chain is built from TRBV7-9 and TRBJ2-7, with D tentatively TRBD1 (6 bases). In germline, CDR1 is SEHNR, CDR2 FQNEAQ (reference sequence). The ends were cut back, 0 bases at V and 2 bases at J, with 11 bases in the middle. The CDR3 length is 15 residues. DNA of the CDR3: TGTGCCAGCAGCTTAGCTCAGGGGTTGACCTACGAGCAGTACTTC. It yields the protein CASSLAQGLTYEQYF. Filled out from reference TRBV7-9 and TRBJ2-7, the complete variable domain reads DTGVSQNPRHKITKRGQNVTFRCDPISEHNRLYWYRQTLGQGPEFLTYFQNEAQLEKSRLLSDRFSAERPKGSFSTLEIQRTEQGDSAMYLCASSLAQGLTYEQYFGPGTRLTVT.

This clone showed up just once. The genes are TRBV27 and TRBJ2-3; TRBD2 agrees at 7 bases. Unmatched junction bases numbered 5, after V lost 1 base and J lost 4 bases. The V gene's germline CDR1 is MNHEY and CDR2 SMNVEV (reference sequence). This CDR3 has 15 amino acids. The CDR3 DNA follows: TGTGCCAGCAGTTTATTGCGGGAGATGGCAGATACGCAGTATTTT. It translates to CASSLLREMADTQYF.

The CDR3 DNA sequence: TGTGCCAGCCCGAGAGGGGGCCTGTTCTACGAGCAGTACTTC. Amino acids: CASPRGGLFYEQYF. V is TRBV6-6 and J is TRBJ2-7, with TRBD1 matching 7 bases. The V and J ends lost 8 bases and 3 bases, in that order; junction bases with no gene match: 10. The germline V gene has CDR1 MNHNY and CDR2 SVGAGI (reference sequence). The CDR3 loop spans 14 amino acids.

V and J are TRBV30 and TRBJ1-2; no firm D call. CDR1 and CDR2 from the germline V gene are GTSNPN and SVGIG (reference sequence). The germline V and J ends were trimmed by 1 base and 0 bases, with 12 bases remaining between them. The CDR3 is 15 residues long. The CDR3 is CAWSGFEGANYGYTF. In DNA, the CDR3 is TGTGCCTGGAGTGGGTTTGAAGGAGCTAACTATGGCTACACCTTC.

The rearrangement links TRBV29-1 to TRBJ1-2; maybe TRBD1 (5 bases). This CDR3 region has 12 residues. V shed 7 bases and J shed 4 bases, with 13 bases lying between them. The germline V gene has CDR1 SQVTM and CDR2 ANQGSEA. The CDR3, as DNA: TGCAGCGCCTTACGGGGGATCTATGGCTACACCTTC. It specifies CSALRGIYGYTF.

V and J are TRBV9 and TRBJ1-1; D not resolved. V lost 3 bases to trimming and J lost 3 bases, with 6 bases between them. This CDR3 is built from 12 residues. Germline V gene sequence: CDR1 SGDLS, CDR2 YYNGEE. In nucleotides, the CDR3 is TGTGCCAGCAGCGGCGGGGACACTGAAGCTTTCTTT. This encodes CASSGGDTEAFF. The variable domain in full, completed from reference TRBV9 and TRBJ1-1, reads DSGVTQTPKHLITATGQRVTLRCSPRSGDLSVYWYQQSLDQGLQFLIQYYNGEERAKGNILERFSAQQFPDLHSELNLSSLELGDSALYFCASSGGDTEAFFGQGTRLTVV.

This chain joins TRBV29-1 and TRBJ1-1; D is perhaps TRBD1 (5 bases). Germline V gene data show CDR1 as SQVTM and CDR2 as ANQGSEA. The CDR3 loop spans 12 amino acids. The V gene lost 5 bases and the J gene lost 1 base, with 8 bases spanning the gap. CDR3 nucleotide sequence: TGCAGCGTTAATAGGGGGAACACTGAAGCTTTCTTT. It encodes CSVNRGNTEAFF.

The V gene is TRBV6-1, the J gene TRBJ1-2; 10 bases map to TRBD1. The CDR3 covers 15 residues. Germline V lookup: CDR1 MNHNS, CDR2 SASEGT. The trim removed 7 bases at V and 4 bases at J, leaving 9 bases unmatched. CDR3 in DNA: TGTGCCAGCAATCCCGGGACAGGGGCCTCCTATGGCTACACCTTC. Amino acid sequence: CASNPGTGASYGYTF.

The chain uses TRBV15 and TRBJ1-1; TRBD1 is a possible D gene (5 bases). The germline V and J ends were trimmed by 4 bases and 11 bases, with 20 bases remaining between them. The CDR3 length is 14 residues. CDR1 and CDR2 (germline): LNHNV, YYDKDF (reference sequence). CDR3 coding DNA: TGTGCCACCAGCACATTTTCGACGACAGAAGAGGCTTTCTTT. Residues: CATSTFSTTEEAFF.

The J gene is TRBJ2-5, the V gene TRBV30; perhaps TRBD1 as D (6 bases). This CDR3 region has 12 residues. V dropped 5 bases and J dropped 2 bases, with 9 bases sitting between them. Germline CDR1 and CDR2: GTSNPN and SVGIG (reference sequence). The CDR3 coding sequence is TGTGCCTGGGGACAGACTCAAGAGACCCAGTACTTC. This gives the protein CAWGQTQETQYF.

The chain has TRBV19 and TRBJ1-4, with a tentative D call TRBD1 (5 bases). There are 18 residues in the CDR3. V was clipped by 0 bases and J by 5 bases, with 19 bases between them. Germline loops: CDR1 LNHDA, CDR2 SQIVND (reference sequence). The CDR3 DNA is TGTGCCAGTAGTATAGAAGTTTTCGACAGTGGGATCAATGAAAAACTGTTTTTT. Its protein product is CASSIEVFDSGINEKLFF. The whole variable domain, remainder taken from reference TRBV19 and TRBJ1-4, is DGGITQSPKYLFRKEGQNVTLSCEQNLNHDAMYWYRQDPGQGLRLIYYSQIVNDFQKGDIAEGYSVSREKKESFPLTVTSAQKNPTAFYLCASSIEVFDSGINEKLFFGSGTQLSVL.

The table lists this clone with a count of one. The gene calls are TRBV7-9 and TRBJ2-3; 8 positions match TRBD2. Losses at the gene ends were 11 bases for V and 3 bases for J; bases not matched to a gene: 13. CDR3 size: 15 residues. The germline V gene encodes CDR1 SEHNR and CDR2 FQNEAQ (reference sequence). The CDR3 loop is CASSPGGGRTDTQYF. As DNA, the CDR3 is TGTGCCTCTTCCCCCGGAGGCGGGAGGACAGATACGCAGTATTTT.